The source of this T cell receptor (beta chain) is a study of blood T cell repertoires in COVID-19 (dated by TCRdb to 2020 to 2022). Describing the broader study: The collaborator samples originated in the United States, Italy and Spain and spanned the acute and convalescent phases of COVID-19. A freely available public database, intended as a resource for researchers studying the immune response to SARS-CoV-2, is where the repertoires were released. Where available, HLA class I and class II types were taken from metadata supplied by the sample provider and were not determined by assay-based typing. The prospective study material was composed of cDNA or gDNA derived from T cells, B-cell-depleted T cells, or PBMCs. The sample metadata nearly always contained a de-identified subject ID, COVID-19 status, age in years and sex. Subjects who had been exposed to COVID-19, were actively infected with it, or had recovered from it provided the deeply sampled blood TCRbeta repertoires that made up the dataset. The samples were drawn from the first 160 participants of the ongoing ImmuneRACE study and from some 1,300 subjects provided by 6 global collaborators. Findings and caveats that apply to the study as a whole: The quantity of clinical and demographic metadata differed by source and by participant and was supplied without curation.

The collaborating institutions used their own protocols to collect whole blood in K2EDTA tubes. For TCRbeta analysis, collaborators shipped samples as frozen whole blood, isolated PBMCs, or DNA extracted from either of those sample types. Looking up the germline V gene (reference sequence) yields CDR1 MNHEY and CDR2 SMNVEV. The CDR3 runs 14 residues from the cysteine to the phenylalanine. The entry retains the CDR3 DNA only, 42 bases that are in frame from base 1. The trim is 5 bases for V and 2 bases for J, with a gap of 10 bases between the germline ends. TCRbeta CDR3 regions were amplified from genomic DNA using the immunoSEQ Assay, a bias-controlled multiplex PCR. The source study handled its data this way. The number of nucleated cells in each sample was estimated from the amplification of reference gene primers within the assay. To quantify the absolute abundance of each unique TCRbeta CDR3 rearrangement, sequence reads were collapsed and filtered. Productive Simpson clonality was computed per sample as the square root of Simpson's diversity index over productive rearrangements. This is the immuneACCESS table as TCRdb keeps it, with only in-frame sequences that have V and J called. A part of the clones is gone; compared with another copy, unresolved V genes explain less than half, and the rest is unexplained. D and trimming were read from the DNA, whereas the V and J calls and clone size are those reported in that table. The sample contains about 30,000 clones, 90% to 95% of them found a single time. Roughly 4% of the sample comes from the top ten.

The table lists this clone with a count of one. It lacks a known antigen. Base quality data are lacking; no much larger clone is found one base away. This chain is built from TRBV27 and TRBJ2-1; TRBD2 might be the D gene, on 6 matching bases. Material for sequencing was peripheral blood. This TCR was sampled from a human donor with active COVID-19. The donor label of this sample is uncertain. The nucleotide sequence is given as TGTGCCAGCAGTATGGCGGGACCCTACAATGAGCAGTTCTTC. This is translated as CASSMAGPYNEQFF.